This is a list of T cell receptor beta chains from one sample in a study of blood T cell repertoires in COVID-19. The protocol was immunoSEQ multiplex PCR, while the TCRdb copy is restricted to in-frame clones and leaves out a portion. Of 70,000 or so clones listed, around 86% are singletons. Material for sequencing was peripheral blood. These receptors were taken from a woman aged 18-29 years with acute or convalescent COVID-19. The conserved cysteine and the conserved F or W are not part of the CDR3 here.

TRBV18 14 ASSQGQGDYNSPLH
TRBV18 14 ASSPGTDITYNEQF
TRBV30 10 AWNRDNPEQY
TRBV12-3/TRBV12-4 11 ASSRDRGEKLF
TRBV6-5 11 ASRKLDNNEQF
TRBV4-3 13 ASSQGLAMYNEQF
TRBV19 13 ASSPSEGAGEKLF
TRBV4-1 12 ASSLQGANEKLF
TRBV18 12 ASSIGTDQETQY
TRBV7-2 13 ASSLSQGATGELF
TRBV6-2/TRBV6-3 11 ASSYSARGEQY
TRBV4-1 13 ASSPPGHMNTEAF
TRBV5-4 12 ASSLANGGTEAF
TRBV9 14 ASSADSGRTNEKLF
TRBV30 12 AWSRGGQGSEQF
TRBV19 12 ASSRPTVDYGYT
TRBV23-1 12 ASSQRTGRFGYT
TRBV4-3 14 ASSQEAAGDPDTQY
TRBV19 15 ASSGLAGAAINNEQF
TRBV6-6 13 ASTRGQGDTGELF
TRBV6-5 14 ASSYTRQGANYGYT
TRBV7-8 14 ASSLARQGGTETQY
TRBV9 14 ASSVGLAGGTDTQY
TRBV7-9 12 ASSFLDSYNEQF
TRBV5-6 12 ASSSGSHISEAF
TRBV6-5 13 ASSPQGGNTGELF
TRBV30 11 AASTTNTGELF
TRBV15 13 ATSSGTSGNYEQY
TRBV19 18 ASSKSAQGAAIVMNTEAF
TRBV4-3 14 ASSQSLRQHYTEAF
TRBV7-9 13 ASSLEWGGYYGYT
TRBV7-9 10 ASSLVTSLLF
TRBV6-5 11 ASSYEGGNEQF
TRBV18 11 ASSPSGLSEQF
TRBV28 12 ASSLTGGNSPLH
TRBV9 12 ASSVLPNTGELF
TRBV6-2/TRBV6-3 10 ASSYSQGTAF
TRBV6-6 16 ASSPRPGTGKSTDTQY
TRBV19 15 ASSPQGAFATNEKLF
TRBV6-6 12 ASTHDSSGNTIY
TRBV5-6 13 ASSWTGGAEKGYT
TRBV5-5 11 ASSLTGHGELF
TRBV27 13 ASSPDWISTDTQY
TRBV7-6 13 ASSRERTEYNEQF
TRBV29-1 12 SARTGDGNQPQH
TRBV14 12 ASSQYYSSYEQY
TRBV4-3 18 ASSQDLYARRGADNQPQH
TRBV28 14 ASSSLAGLAKNIQY
TRBV7-9 16 ASSLPGGQGAQPGELF
TRBV4-2 12 ASSLKYSGEKLF
TRBV20-1 10 SASDRIYEQY
TRBV14 12 ASSRTGALETQY
TRBV7-6 14 ASSLSLGTGDSPLH
TRBV5-6 16 ASSLFAVPGAGGYEQY
TRBV9 13 ASSTHRLNTGELF
TRBV2 13 ASRKETGARTEAF
TRBV11-2 11 ASSQERWGEQY